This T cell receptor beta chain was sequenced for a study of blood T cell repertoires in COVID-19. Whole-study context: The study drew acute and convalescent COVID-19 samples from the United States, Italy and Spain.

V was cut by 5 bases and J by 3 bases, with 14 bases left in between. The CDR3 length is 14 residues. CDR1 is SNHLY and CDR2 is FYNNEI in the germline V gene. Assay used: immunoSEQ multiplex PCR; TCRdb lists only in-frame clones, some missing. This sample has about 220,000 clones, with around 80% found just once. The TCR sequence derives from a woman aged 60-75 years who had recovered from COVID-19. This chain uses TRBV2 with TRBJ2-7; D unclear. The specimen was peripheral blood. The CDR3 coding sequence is TGTGCCAGCAGTACCGGCGCGGTAGACTACGAGCAGTACTTC. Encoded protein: CASSTGAVDYEQYF.